The TCR beta chain described here comes from a study of beta chain features in type 1 diabetes. Study results and caveats: TCRB CDR3s from Type 1 diabetes patients were moderately but significantly shorter in all four CD4+ subsets. The study found that naive, central memory and Treg TCRB repertoires appeared more similar in patients than in healthy donors.

Points on this clone: Its antigen is unknown.

The length of the CDR3 is 12 residues. Per the germline V gene, CDR1 is SQVTM and CDR2 is ANQGSEA. V was pared by 7 bases and J by 1 base, with 10 bases between. cDNA synthesis used the whole RNA isolate, giving expressed TCRB sequences. The method was immunoSEQ multiplex PCR; TCRdb's version includes in-frame clones alone and lacks a portion of them. The sample has hundreds of thousands of clones, about 14% seen once. The chain links TRBV29-1 to TRBJ1-2; D gene unclear. What was sequenced was naive CD4+ T cells from blood. This receptor was identified in a man between 18 and 35 years old with type 1 diabetes. The CDR3 loop reads CSGGGDNYGYTF. CDR3 DNA sequence: TGCAGCGGCGGAGGAGATAACTATGGCTACACCTTC.